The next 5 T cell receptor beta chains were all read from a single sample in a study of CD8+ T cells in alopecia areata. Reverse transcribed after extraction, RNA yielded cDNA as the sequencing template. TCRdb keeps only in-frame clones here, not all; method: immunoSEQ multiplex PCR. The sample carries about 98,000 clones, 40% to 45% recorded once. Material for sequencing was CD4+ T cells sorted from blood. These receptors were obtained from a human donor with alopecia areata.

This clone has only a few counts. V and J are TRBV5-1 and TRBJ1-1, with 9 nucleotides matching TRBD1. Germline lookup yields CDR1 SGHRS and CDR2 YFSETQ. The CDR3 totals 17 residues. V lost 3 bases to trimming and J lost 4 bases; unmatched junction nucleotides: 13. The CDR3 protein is CASSSGGTGREVTEAFF. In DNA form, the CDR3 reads TGCGCCAGCAGCTCAGGGGGGACAGGGAGGGAGGTCACTGAAGCTTTCTTT.

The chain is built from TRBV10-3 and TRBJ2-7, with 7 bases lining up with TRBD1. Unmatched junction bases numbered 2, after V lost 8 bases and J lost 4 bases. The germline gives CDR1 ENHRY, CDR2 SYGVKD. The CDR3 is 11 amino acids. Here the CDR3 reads CAIGDSYEQYF. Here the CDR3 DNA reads TGTGCCATCGGGGACAGTTACGAGCAGTACTTC.

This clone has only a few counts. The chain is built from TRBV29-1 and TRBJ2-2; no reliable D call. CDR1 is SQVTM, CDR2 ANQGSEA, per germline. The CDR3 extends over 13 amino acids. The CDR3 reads CRLMAENTGELFF. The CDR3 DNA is TGCAGGCTAATGGCTGAAAACACCGGGGAGCTGTTTTTT.

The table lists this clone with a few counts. As DNA, the CDR3 is TGCAGTGCGGCGGGTGCCGGCGAGCAGTACTTC. It codes for CSAAGAGEQYF. The chain is built from TRBV20-1 and TRBJ2-7, with a tentative D call TRBD2 (5 bases). V was pared by 6 bases and J by 6 bases, with 12 bases between. Germline V lookup: CDR1 DFQATT, CDR2 SNEGSKA (reference sequence). The CDR3 runs 11 residues.

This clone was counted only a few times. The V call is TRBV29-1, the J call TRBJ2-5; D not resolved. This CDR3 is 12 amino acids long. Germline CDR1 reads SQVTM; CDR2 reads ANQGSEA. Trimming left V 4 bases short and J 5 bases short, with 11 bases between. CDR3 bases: TGCAGCGTTGTTTTACCGAGTGAGACCCAGTACTTC. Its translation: CSVVLPSETQYF. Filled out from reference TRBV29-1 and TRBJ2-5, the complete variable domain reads SAVISQKPSRDICQRGTSLTIQCQVDSQVTMMFWYRQQPGQSLTLIATANQGSEATYESGFVIDKFPISRPNLTFSTLTVSNMSPEDSSIYLCSVVLPSETQYFGPGTRLLVL.